A selection of T cell receptor beta chains follows, all from one sample in a study of chemoradiotherapy in HPV16-positive cancers. The assay was immunoSEQ multiplex PCR, and TCRdb's table has in-frame clones only and misses some. The sample includes more than 10,000 clones, more than 70% of them seen just once. Collection took place from a patient who underwent chemoradiotherapy. Source of these receptors: a human donor with HPV-associated anogenital cancer. CDR3s leave out the opening cysteine and the closing phenylalanine or tryptophan. Each record gives: V gene, CDR3 length, CDR3 protein.

TRBV4-3	12	ASSQEGAGETQY
TRBV7-2	16	ASSLAWRPGQGDYEQY
TRBV7-2	11	ASSLVQNQPQH
TRBV15	12	ATSRDLESTEAF
TRBV7-2	14	ASSLVAGDGTDTQY
TRBV11-2	14	ASSSGLAGVGGELF
TRBV19	13	ASSKPQQGRYGYT
TRBV4-3	11	ASSQGSDNEQF
TRBV6-5	10	ASSRTGSPLH
TRBV23-1	12	ASSQCLDQETQY
TRBV5-1	12	ASSLAGETLGEF
TRBV11-2	11	ASSKTGGEKLF
TRBV28	11	ASKEQGASGYT
TRBV15	13	ATSREDSSYNEQF
TRBV23-1	16	ASSQSARTSGRRLEQY
TRBV27	11	ASSFRSQETQY
TRBV5-1	13	ASSLGGANLNEQF
TRBV28	13	ASSLAGMNTGELF
TRBV11-3	14	ASSLALAGAANEQF
TRBV19	14	ASSIRGTPSSYEQY
TRBV5-6	11	ASSLVRAAEAF
TRBV28	12	ASSPILQPGIQY
TRBV27	13	ASSSRKAMNTEAF
TRBV5-4	13	ASSLVQGLQRGYT
TRBV29-1	7	SGGHEAF
TRBV27	14	ASSSRGVYITDTQY
TRBV28	11	ASSPRLLDTQY
TRBV6-1	13	ASSGYWGGDYGYT
TRBV9	13	ASSPRPIIDNEQF
TRBV4-2	13	ASSQDSGGSSEAF
TRBV20-1	8	SASSQGYT
TRBV7-7	11	ASSLAPGYEQY
TRBV9	15	ASSGGTSGSWADTQY
TRBV28	12	ASRQGTGYSPLH
TRBV4-3	14	ASSPQGTSGSYEQY
TRBV15	11	ATRDRGPDEQF
TRBV28	13	ASNTRGTGSYEQY
TRBV10-3	12	AIRRTGNSYEQY
TRBV18	11	ASSSGFQETQY
TRBV6-1	12	ASSAGQDNSPLH
TRBV11-3	13	ASSLFSGNTGELF
TRBV28	9	ASSWVDTQY
TRBV4-1	12	ASSQALSQETQY
TRBV6-1	13	ASSESMGLTDTQY
TRBV7-2	14	ASSLRRLAGGETQY
TRBV9	13	ASSVVTGPEGEQF
TRBV7-7	13	ASSLGASNTGELF
TRBV28	13	ASSFYQGAIAEAF